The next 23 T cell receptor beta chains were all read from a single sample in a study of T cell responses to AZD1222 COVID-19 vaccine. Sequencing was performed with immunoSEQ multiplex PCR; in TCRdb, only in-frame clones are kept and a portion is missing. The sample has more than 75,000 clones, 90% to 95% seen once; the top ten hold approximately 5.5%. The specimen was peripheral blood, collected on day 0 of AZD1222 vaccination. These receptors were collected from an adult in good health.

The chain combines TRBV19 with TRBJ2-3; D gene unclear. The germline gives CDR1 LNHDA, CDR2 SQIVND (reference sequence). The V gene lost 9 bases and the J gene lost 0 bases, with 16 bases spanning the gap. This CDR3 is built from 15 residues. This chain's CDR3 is CARETRQSSTDTQYF. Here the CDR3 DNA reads TGTGCCAGAGAAACCCGGCAGTCTAGCACAGATACGCAGTATTTT.

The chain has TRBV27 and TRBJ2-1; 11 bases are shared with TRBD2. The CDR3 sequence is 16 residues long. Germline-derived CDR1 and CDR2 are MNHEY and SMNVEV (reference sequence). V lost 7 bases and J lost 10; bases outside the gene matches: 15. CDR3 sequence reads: CASTQGGGLAGGEQFF. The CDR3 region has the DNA TGTGCCAGCACCCAGGGAGGGGGTCTAGCGGGAGGCGAGCAGTTCTTC.

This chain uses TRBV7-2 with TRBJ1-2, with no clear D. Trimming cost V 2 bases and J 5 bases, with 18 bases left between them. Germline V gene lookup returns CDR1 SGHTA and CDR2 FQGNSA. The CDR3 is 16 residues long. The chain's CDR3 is CASSLILVGISYGYTF. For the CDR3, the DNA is TGTGCCAGCAGCTTAATCTTGGTTGGGATTAGTTATGGCTACACCTTC.

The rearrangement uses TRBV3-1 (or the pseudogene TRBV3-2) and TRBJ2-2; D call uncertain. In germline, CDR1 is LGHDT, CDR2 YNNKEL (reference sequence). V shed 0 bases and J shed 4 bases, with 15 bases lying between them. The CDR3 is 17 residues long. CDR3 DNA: TGTGCCAGCAGCCAAGATGTTGCTTTTGGAAGCACCGGGGAGCTGTTTTTT. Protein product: CASSQDVAFGSTGELFF.

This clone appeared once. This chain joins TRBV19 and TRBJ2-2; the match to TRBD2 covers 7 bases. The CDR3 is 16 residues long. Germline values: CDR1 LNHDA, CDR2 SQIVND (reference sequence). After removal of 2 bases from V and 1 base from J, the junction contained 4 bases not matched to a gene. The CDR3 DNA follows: TGTGCCAGTAGTATACGGGGGAGGGGGAACACCGGGGAGCTGTTTTTT. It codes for CASSIRGRGNTGELFF.

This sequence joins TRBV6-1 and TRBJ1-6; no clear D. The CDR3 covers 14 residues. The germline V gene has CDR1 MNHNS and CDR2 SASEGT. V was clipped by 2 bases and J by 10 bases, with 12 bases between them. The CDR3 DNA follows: TGTGCCAGCAGTGAATCAGGCTATTGGTCACCCCTCCACTTT. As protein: CASSESGYWSPLHF.

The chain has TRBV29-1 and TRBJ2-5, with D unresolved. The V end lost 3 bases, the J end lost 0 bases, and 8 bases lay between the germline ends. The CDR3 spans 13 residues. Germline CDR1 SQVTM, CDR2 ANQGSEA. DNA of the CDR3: TGCAGCGTTGAGTCTGGGAACCAAGAGACCCAGTACTTC. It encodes CSVESGNQETQYF.

CDR3 nucleotides: TGCAGCGTTGGGGGGTGGGGACAGGGCACCTACAATGAGCAGTTCTTC. Translated: CSVGGWGQGTYNEQFF. The rearrangement joins TRBV29-1 to TRBJ2-1; 9 nucleotides match TRBD1. V shed 4 bases and J 2 bases; nucleotides not matched to a gene: 9. Germline V gene sequence: CDR1 SQVTM, CDR2 ANQGSEA. This CDR3 has 16 amino acids.

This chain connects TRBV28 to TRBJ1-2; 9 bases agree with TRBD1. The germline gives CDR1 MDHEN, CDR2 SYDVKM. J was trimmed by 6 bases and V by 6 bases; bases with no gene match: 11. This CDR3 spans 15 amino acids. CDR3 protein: CASSRGDGTGNGYTF. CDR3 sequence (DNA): TGTGCCAGCAGCCGCGGAGACGGGACAGGGAATGGCTACACCTTC.

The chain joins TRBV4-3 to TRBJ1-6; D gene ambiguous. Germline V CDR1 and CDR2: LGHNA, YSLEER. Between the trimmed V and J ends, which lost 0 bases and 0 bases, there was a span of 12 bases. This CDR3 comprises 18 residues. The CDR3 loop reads CASSQDLNTDSYNSPLHF. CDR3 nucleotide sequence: TGCGCCAGCAGCCAAGATTTAAACACCGACTCCTATAATTCACCCCTCCACTTT.

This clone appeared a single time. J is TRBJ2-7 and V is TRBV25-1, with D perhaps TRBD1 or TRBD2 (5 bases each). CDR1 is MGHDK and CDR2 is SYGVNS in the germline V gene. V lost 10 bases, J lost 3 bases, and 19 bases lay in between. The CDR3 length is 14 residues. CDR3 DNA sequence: TGTGCCACCCAGAAAGGGACGGTGAGCTACGAGCAGTACTTC. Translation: CATQKGTVSYEQYF.

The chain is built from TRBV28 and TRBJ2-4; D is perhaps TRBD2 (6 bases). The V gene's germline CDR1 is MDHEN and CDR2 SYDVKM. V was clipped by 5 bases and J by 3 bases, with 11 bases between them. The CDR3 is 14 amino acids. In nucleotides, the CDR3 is TGTGCCAGCAGTACGCGGCGGGGCAAAAACATTCAGTACTTC. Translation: CASSTRRGKNIQYF.

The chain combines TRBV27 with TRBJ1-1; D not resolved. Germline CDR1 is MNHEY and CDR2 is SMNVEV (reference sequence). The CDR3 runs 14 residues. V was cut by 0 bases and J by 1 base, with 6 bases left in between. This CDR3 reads CASSLSLWNTEAFF. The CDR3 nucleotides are TGTGCCAGCAGTTTATCACTTTGGAACACTGAAGCTTTCTTT.

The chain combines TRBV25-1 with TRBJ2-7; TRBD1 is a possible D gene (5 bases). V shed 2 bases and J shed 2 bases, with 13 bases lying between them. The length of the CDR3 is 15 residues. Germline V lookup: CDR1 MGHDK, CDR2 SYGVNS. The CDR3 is CASSERGTRPYEQYF. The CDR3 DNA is TGTGCCAGCAGTGAAAGGGGAACGAGGCCCTACGAGCAGTACTTC.

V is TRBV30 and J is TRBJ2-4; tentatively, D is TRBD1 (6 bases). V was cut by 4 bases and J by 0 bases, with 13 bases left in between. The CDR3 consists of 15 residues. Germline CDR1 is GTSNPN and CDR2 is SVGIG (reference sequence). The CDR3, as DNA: TGTGCCTGGATGGACAGCCCCCGAGCCAAAAACATTCAGTACTTC. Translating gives CAWMDSPRAKNIQYF.

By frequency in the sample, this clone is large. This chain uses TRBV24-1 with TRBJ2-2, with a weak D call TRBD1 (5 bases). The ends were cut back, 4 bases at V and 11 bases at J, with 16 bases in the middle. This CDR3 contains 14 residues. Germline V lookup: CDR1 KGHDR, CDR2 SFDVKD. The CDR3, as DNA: TGTGCCACCAGTGACCCGGACACCCCGCCAGAGCTGTTTTTT. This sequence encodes CATSDPDTPPELFF.

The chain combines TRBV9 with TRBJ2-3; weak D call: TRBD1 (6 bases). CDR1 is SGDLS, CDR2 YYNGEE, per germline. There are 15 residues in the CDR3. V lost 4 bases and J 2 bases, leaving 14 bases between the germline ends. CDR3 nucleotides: TGTGCCAGCAGCCAGTGGGACAAGACCACAGATACGCAGTATTTT. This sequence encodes CASSQWDKTTDTQYF.

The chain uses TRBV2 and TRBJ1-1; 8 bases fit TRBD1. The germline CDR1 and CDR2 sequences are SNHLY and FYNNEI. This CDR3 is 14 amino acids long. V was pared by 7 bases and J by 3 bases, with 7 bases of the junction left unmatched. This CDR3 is CASKEGQGYTEAFF. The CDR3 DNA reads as TGTGCCAGCAAGGAAGGACAGGGCTACACTGAAGCTTTCTTT.

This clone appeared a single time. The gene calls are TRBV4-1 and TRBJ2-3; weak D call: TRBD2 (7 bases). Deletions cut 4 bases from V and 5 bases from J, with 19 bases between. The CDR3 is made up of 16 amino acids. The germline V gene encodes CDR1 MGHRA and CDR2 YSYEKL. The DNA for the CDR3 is TGCGCCAGCAGCCTTTTGACGGGAGGAGGGGGAGATACGCAGTATTTT. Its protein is CASSLLTGGGGDTQYF.

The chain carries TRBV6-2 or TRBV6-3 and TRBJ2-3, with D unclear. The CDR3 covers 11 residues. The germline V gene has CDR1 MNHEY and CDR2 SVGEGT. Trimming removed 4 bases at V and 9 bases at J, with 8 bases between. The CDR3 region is CASSSGPTQYF. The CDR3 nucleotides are TGTGCCAGCAGTTCCGGTCCCACGCAGTATTTT.

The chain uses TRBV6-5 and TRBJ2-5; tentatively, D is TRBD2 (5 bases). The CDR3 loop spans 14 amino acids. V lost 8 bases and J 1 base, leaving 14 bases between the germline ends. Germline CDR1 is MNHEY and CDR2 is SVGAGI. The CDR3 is CASCSGSGQETQYF. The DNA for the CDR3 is TGTGCCAGCTGTAGTGGGAGCGGCCAAGAGACCCAGTACTTC.

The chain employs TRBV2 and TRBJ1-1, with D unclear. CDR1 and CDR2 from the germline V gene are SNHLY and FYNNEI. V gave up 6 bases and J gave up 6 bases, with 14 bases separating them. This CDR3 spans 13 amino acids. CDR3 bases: TGTGCCAGCAGCAACGAGTTTGGGGCTGAAGCTTTCTTT. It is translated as CASSNEFGAEAFF.

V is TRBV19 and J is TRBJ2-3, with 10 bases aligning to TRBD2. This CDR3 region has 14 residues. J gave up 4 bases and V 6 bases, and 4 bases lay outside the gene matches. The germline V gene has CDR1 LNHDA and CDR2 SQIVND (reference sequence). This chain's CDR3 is CASSKREGPDTQYF. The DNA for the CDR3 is TGTGCCAGTAGCAAGCGGGAGGGGCCAGATACGCAGTATTTT. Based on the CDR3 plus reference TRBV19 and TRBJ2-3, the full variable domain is DGGITQSPKYLFRKEGQNVTLSCEQNLNHDAMYWYRQDPGQGLRLIYYSQIVNDFQKGDIAEGYSVSREKKESFPLTVTSAQKNPTAFYLCASSKREGPDTQYFGPGTRLTVL.